A single sample gave rise to the 10 T cell receptor beta chains below, sequenced in a study of cytomegalovirus exposure and HLA in healthy donors. A multiplex PCR was run with 60 Vbeta primers and 13 Jbeta primers. Assay used: immunoSEQ multiplex PCR; TCRdb lists only in-frame clones, some missing. Of approximately 180,000 clones listed, approximately 11% were seen once; the top ten hold 7.8%. Sequencing input: PBMCs. These receptor sequences come from a man aged 50 to 59 in good health and CMV-seropositive.

The chain carries TRBV4-3 and TRBJ2-7; tentatively, D is TRBD2 (6 bases). This CDR3 contains 15 residues. CDR1 and CDR2 from the germline V gene are LGHNA and YSLEER. Trimming removed 8 bases from V and 5 bases from J, with 22 bases in between. The CDR3 nucleotides are TGCGCCAGCGCCCGGGAATTCACCCGGGGGAACGAGCAGTACTTC. It codes for CASAREFTRGNEQYF.

V usage is TRBV6-5 and J usage is TRBJ2-7; 10 bases are a match to TRBD1. Germline V CDR1 and CDR2: MNHEY, SVGAGI. This CDR3 is built from 15 residues. Trimming removed 8 bases from V and 1 base from J; junction bases left unmatched: 8. The CDR3 DNA follows: TGTGCCAGCCGCCCCGGACAGGGGGGGTCCTACGAGCAGTACGTC. Protein: CASRPGQGGSYEQYV.

This rearrangement joins TRBV6-1 to TRBJ2-7, with TRBD2 matching 8 bases. The V and J ends lost 6 bases and 0 bases, in that order; junction bases with no gene match: 7. Per germline, CDR1 MNHNS and CDR2 SASEGT. The CDR3 totals 15 residues. The CDR3 region has the DNA TGTGCCAGCAGGGACTACGCGGGGGGCTCCTACGAGCAGTACTTC. Its translation is CASRDYAGGSYEQYF.

The V gene is TRBV4-2, the J gene TRBJ2-1; TRBD2 matches 11 bases. V dropped 3 bases and J dropped 3; count of bases not matched to a gene: 13. CDR1 and CDR2 from the germline V gene are LGHNA and YNFKEQ. The CDR3 consists of 19 residues. The DNA for the CDR3 is TGTGCCAGCAGCCAGGGATCAGGTCTAGCGGGGGGAAACTACAATGAGCAGTTCTTC. Residues: CASSQGSGLAGGNYNEQFF.

This clone came up a few times. V and J are TRBV10-2 and TRBJ2-1; TRBD1 aligns across 7 bases. The junction had 11 bases not matched to a gene; V was cut back by 2 bases and J by 7 bases. The V gene's germline CDR1 is WSHSY and CDR2 SAAADI. This CDR3 has 16 amino acids. CDR3 protein: CASSEPGTVLRNEQFF. DNA for the CDR3: TGCGCCAGCAGTGAGCCCGGGACAGTCCTTAGGAATGAGCAGTTCTTC.

V gene TRBV28 combines with J gene TRBJ2-5; D unresolved. Per germline, CDR1 MDHEN and CDR2 SYDVKM. V lost 1 base and J 5 bases, leaving 5 bases between the germline ends. The CDR3 is made up of 12 amino acids. The CDR3 region has the DNA TGTGCCAGCAGTTTATCGGGTGAGACCCAGTACTTC. It encodes CASSLSGETQYF.

The sample holds a few counts of this clone. The chain uses TRBV6-5 and TRBJ1-2; possibly TRBD1 for D (6 bases). V lost 4 bases to trimming and J lost 4 bases, with 16 bases between them. The V gene's germline CDR1 is MNHEY and CDR2 SVGAGI. The CDR3 contains 15 residues. The CDR3 nucleotides read TGTGCCAGCAGTTCAACAGGGCCGACGCGCTATGGCTACACCTTC. Protein sequence: CASSSTGPTRYGYTF.

This clone was counted only a few times. The rearrangement joins TRBV5-6 to TRBJ2-7; the match to TRBD1 covers 10 bases. Germline V gene sequence: CDR1 SGHDT, CDR2 YYEEEE. J was trimmed by 1 base and V by 1 base; bases with no gene match: 5. CDR3 size: 16 residues. This chain's CDR3 is CASSLRGTGVSYEQYV. As DNA, the CDR3 is TGTGCCAGCAGCTTGCGAGGGACAGGGGTTTCCTACGAGCAGTACGTC.

The chain combines TRBV9 with TRBJ1-1; no clear D gene. This CDR3 contains 14 residues. Trimming removed 10 bases from V and 1 base from J, with 17 bases in between. Germline V lookup: CDR1 SGDLS, CDR2 YYNGEE. The CDR3 reads CALYPRPRNTEAFF. CDR3 bases: TGTGCCCTCTACCCACGCCCCCGGAACACTGAAGCTTTCTTT.

This clone has a handful of counts. This chain connects TRBV9 to TRBJ2-3, with 7 bases that match TRBD2. This CDR3 has 16 residues. Germline V lookup: CDR1 SGDLS, CDR2 YYNGEE. The V segment lost 5 bases and the J segment 5 bases; nucleotides outside the gene matches: 14. The DNA for the CDR3 is TGTGCCAGCAGGGCTGGAGGACTAGTCTACGAAGATACGCAGTATTTT. Encoded protein: CASRAGGLVYEDTQYF.